This T cell receptor (beta chain) was found in a study of beta chain features in type 1 diabetes. Study background: The examined sorted cells totaled roughly 110,000,000 across samples.

The length of the CDR3 is 19 residues. Germline-derived CDR1 and CDR2 are SGHRS and YFSETQ. J was trimmed by 8 bases and V by 3 bases; bases with no gene match: 20. Reverse transcription of all isolated RNA meant that expressed TCRB transcripts were sequenced. The repertoire was sequenced with immunoSEQ multiplex PCR; TCRdb's copy has only in-frame clones and lacks some. The sample includes roughly 50,000 clones, 52% seen only once; the top ten take roughly 2.6%. Findings and limits, study-wide: In every one of the four CD4+ subsets, TCRB CDR3s were moderately but significantly shorter in Type 1 diabetes patients.

Each of the CD4+ naive, central memory, regulatory and stem cell-like memory populations was sorted via CD45RO/CCR7/CD25/CD127/CD95/CD27. With respect to this clone: Its matching antigen is unknown.

The TCR sequence derives from a woman aged 40-49 years with type 1 diabetes. Sequencing used Tregs from blood. J is TRBJ1-4 and V is TRBV5-1; 9 bases match TRBD1. The CDR3 sequence: CASSSARGQGLQMKEKLFF. The CDR3 DNA is TGCGCCAGCAGCTCTGCCAGGGGACAGGGCCTCCAGATGAAGGAAAAACTGTTTTTT.